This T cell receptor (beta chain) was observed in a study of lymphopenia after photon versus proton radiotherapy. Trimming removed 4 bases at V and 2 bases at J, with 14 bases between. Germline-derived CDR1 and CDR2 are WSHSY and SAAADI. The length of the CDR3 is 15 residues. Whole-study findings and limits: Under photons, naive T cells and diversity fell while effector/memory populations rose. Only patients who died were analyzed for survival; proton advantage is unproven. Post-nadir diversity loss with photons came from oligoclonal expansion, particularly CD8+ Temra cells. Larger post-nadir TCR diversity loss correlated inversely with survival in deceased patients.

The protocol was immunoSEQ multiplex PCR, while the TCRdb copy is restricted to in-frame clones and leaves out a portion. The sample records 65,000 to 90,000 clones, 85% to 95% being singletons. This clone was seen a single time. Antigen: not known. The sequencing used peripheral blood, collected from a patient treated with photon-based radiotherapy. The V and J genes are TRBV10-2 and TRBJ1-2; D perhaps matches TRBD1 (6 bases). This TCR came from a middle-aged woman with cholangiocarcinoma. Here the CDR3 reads CASSGGPGDNYGYTF. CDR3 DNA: TGCGCCAGCAGTGGGGGGCCAGGGGACAACTATGGCTACACCTTC.